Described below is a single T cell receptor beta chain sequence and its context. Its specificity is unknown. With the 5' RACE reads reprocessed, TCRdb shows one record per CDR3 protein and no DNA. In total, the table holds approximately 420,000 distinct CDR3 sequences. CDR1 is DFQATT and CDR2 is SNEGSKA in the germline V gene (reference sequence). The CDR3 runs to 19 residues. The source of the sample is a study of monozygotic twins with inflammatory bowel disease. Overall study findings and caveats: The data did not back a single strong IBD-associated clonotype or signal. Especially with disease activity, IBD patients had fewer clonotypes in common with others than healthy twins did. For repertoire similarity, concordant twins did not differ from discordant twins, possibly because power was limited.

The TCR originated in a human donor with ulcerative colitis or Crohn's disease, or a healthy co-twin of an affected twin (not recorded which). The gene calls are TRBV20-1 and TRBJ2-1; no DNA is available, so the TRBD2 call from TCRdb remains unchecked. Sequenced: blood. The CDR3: CSAISAGLLPVSSYNEQFF.